This T cell receptor beta chain was found in a study of blood T cell repertoires in COVID-19. Original methodology: Estimated nucleated cell counts came from reference gene primer amplification. Repertoires were generated with immunoSEQ multiplex PCR, while TCRdb's copy carries only in-frame clones and drops some. V and J calls and clone size are copied from that table; D and trimming were computed from the DNA. This sample has 120,000 or so clones, with roughly 80% found just once. Looked up from germline, CDR1 is SGHRS and CDR2 is YFSETQ. This CDR3 comprises 13 residues. Germline trimming cut 4 bases from V and 3 bases from J; bases unmatched to any gene: 2.

This TCR was recovered from a human donor in a cohort sampled during active COVID-19. V is TRBV5-1 and J is TRBJ2-5; 8 bases line up with TRBD2. The sequenced sample was peripheral blood. The CDR3 sequence: CASSSSGKETQYF. CDR3 nucleotide sequence: TGCGCCAGCAGCAGTAGCGGGAAAGAGACCCAGTACTTC.